These 3 T cell receptor beta chains were all obtained from the same sample, sequenced in a study of blood T cell repertoires in COVID-19. Profiled with immunoSEQ multiplex PCR; TCRdb holds only in-frame clones, not every one. This table holds fewer than 400,000 clones, approximately 81% found once. The specimen was PBMCs or T cells enriched from blood (not recorded which). These receptors originate from a woman in her twenties or thirties who had been exposed to COVID-19.

This sequence joins TRBV5-5 and TRBJ1-5; weak D call: TRBD1 (6 bases). CDR3 length equals 14 residues. In germline, CDR1 is SGHKS, CDR2 YYEKEE (reference sequence). Between the trimmed V and J ends, which lost 3 bases and 6 bases, there was a span of 13 bases. CDR3 sequence: CASSSYRESQPQHF. The CDR3 DNA follows: TGTGCCAGCAGCTCGTACAGGGAAAGTCAGCCCCAGCATTTT. Full variable domain (outside the CDR3, taken from reference TRBV5-5 and TRBJ1-5): DAGVTQSPTHLIKTRGQQVTLRCSPISGHKSVSWYQQVLGQGPQFIFQYYEKEERGRGNFPDRFSARQFPNYSSELNVNALLLGDSALYLCASSSYRESQPQHFGDGTRLSIL.

The V gene is TRBV7-8, the J gene TRBJ1-6; D possibly corresponds to TRBD1 (5 bases). The CDR3 length is 14 residues. CDR1 is SGHVS and CDR2 is FQNEAQ in the germline V gene. V was shortened by 9 bases and J by 7 bases, with 16 bases between the two germline ends. The CDR3 sequence: CASSSGHKNSPLHF. In DNA, the CDR3 is TGTGCCAGTAGTTCTGGACATAAAAATTCACCCCTCCACTTT.

The chain has TRBV28 and TRBJ2-1, with 8 bases that match TRBD2. This CDR3 is built from 15 residues. CDR1 is MDHEN and CDR2 is SYDVKM in the germline V gene. The junction had 12 bases not matched to a gene; V was cut back by 8 bases and J by 6 bases. The CDR3: CASPPSGRWGNEQFF. CDR3 bases: TGTGCCAGCCCCCCCAGCGGGAGATGGGGCAATGAGCAGTTCTTC.